The 13 T cell receptor beta chains in this list originate from one sample, sequenced in a study of response to subunit inactivated influenza vaccine. TCRdb re-analysed the RT-PCR reads in MiXCR, keeping a single row per CDR3 protein. The repertoire holds approximately 500,000 distinct CDR3 sequences, around a quarter seen once, with approximately 2.9% in the top ten. The sample also formed part of further work on T cells expressing NK-cell markers. In that study: A 5'RACE template switching approach incorporating UMIs was used to make TCR beta cDNA.

The sequences come from CD4+ T cells sorted from PBMCs, collected roughly 12 days after vaccination. Every receptor here comes from a man aged 50 to 59 who received an inactivated influenza vaccine.

As to this clonotype: A much larger clone sits a single nucleotide away, making a read error possible. This chain uses TRBV7-9 with TRBJ2-2, with D perhaps being TRBD1 or TRBD2 (5 bases each). CDR1 is SEHNR, CDR2 FQNEAQ, per germline (reference sequence). The CDR3 has 14 residues. The CDR3 region is CASSSWLGAGELYF. CDR3 nucleotide sequence: TGTGCCAGCAGCTCCTGGTTAGGGGCCGGGGAGCTGTATTTT.

This rearrangement joins TRBV11-2 to TRBJ2-7, with 9 bases aligning to TRBD1. From germline, CDR1 is SGHAT and CDR2 FQNNGV. CDR3 length: 15 amino acids. Trimming cost V 5 bases and J 4 bases; bases outside gene matches: 9. CDR3 bases: TGTGCCAGCAGCCCAACAGGGGGCTTTACTTACGAGCAGTACTTC. It encodes CASSPTGGFTYEQYF.

The chain employs TRBV20-1 and TRBJ2-3; 10 bases align to TRBD2. V lost 1 base, J lost 3 bases, and 16 bases stayed unmatched. The CDR3 loop spans 19 amino acids. Germline CDR1 reads DFQATT; CDR2 reads SNEGSKA (reference sequence). This CDR3 reads CSARGQPDSGRHGTDTQYF. CDR3 DNA sequence: TGCAGTGCTAGAGGACAGCCCGATAGCGGGAGGCATGGTACAGATACGCAGTATTTT.

There are a few counts of this clonotype. The V and J genes are TRBV20-1 and TRBJ2-7; D ambiguous. V shed 3 bases and J shed 3 bases, with 9 bases lying between them. The CDR3 sequence is 12 residues long. The germline CDR1 and CDR2 sequences are DFQATT and SNEGSKA (reference sequence). For the CDR3, the DNA is TGCAGTGCTAGCCTTCTACACTACGAGCAGTACTTC. Protein sequence: CSASLLHYEQYF.

The chain is built from TRBV5-6 and TRBJ2-1; 7 bases agree with TRBD1. The CDR3 runs to 16 residues. Germline CDR1 SGHDT, CDR2 YYEEEE. J was trimmed by 7 bases and V by 3 bases; bases with no gene match: 13. CDR3 nucleotides: TGTGCCAGCAGCTGCTATACACGGGGACAGAGGAATGAGCAGTTCTTC. Amino acid sequence: CASSCYTRGQRNEQFF.

Only a few counts were recorded for this clonotype. This sequence joins TRBV5-1 and TRBJ1-1; D gene uncertain. The V and J ends lost 0 bases and 0 bases respectively, with 12 bases between them. The CDR3 spans 16 residues. The germline gives CDR1 SGHRS, CDR2 YFSETQ. CDR3: CASSLGPAGMNTEAFF. DNA of the CDR3: TGCGCCAGCAGCTTGGGTCCTGCGGGGATGAACACTGAAGCTTTCTTT.

This sequence joins TRBV10-2 and TRBJ2-1, with 14 bases aligning to TRBD2. J gave up 4 bases and V 5 bases, and 13 bases lay outside the gene matches. Germline lookup yields CDR1 WSHSY and CDR2 SAAADI. The CDR3 length is 19 residues. The CDR3 nucleotides are TGCGCCAGCAGTAAGAAAGGGACTAGCGGGGGCCGCCTTTACAATGAGCAGTTCTTC. It translates to CASSKKGTSGGRLYNEQFF.

The chain links TRBV7-6 to TRBJ2-1; 13 bases are shared with TRBD2. The CDR3 covers 16 residues. The ends lost 0 bases at V and 8 bases at J; junction bases unmatched: 4. Germline values: CDR1 SGHVS, CDR2 FNYEAQ. The CDR3 coding sequence is TGTGCCAGCAGCTTAGCCACTAGCGGGAGGGCTTATGAGCAGTTCTTC. It is translated as CASSLATSGRAYEQFF.

The gene calls are TRBV5-1 and TRBJ2-1, with 8 bases matching TRBD2. Germline CDR1 is SGHRS and CDR2 is YFSETQ. The CDR3 has 15 residues. V shed 4 bases, J shed 3 bases, and the junction held 6 bases outside the gene matches. The CDR3: CASSEAGTSYNEQFF. CDR3 nucleotides: TGCGCCAGCAGCGAAGCCGGGACTAGCTACAATGAGCAGTTCTTC. The whole variable domain, filled in from reference TRBV5-1 and TRBJ2-1, reads KAGVTQTPRYLIKTRGQQVTLSCSPISGHRSVSWYQQTPGQGLQFLFEYFSETQRNKGNFPGRFSGRQFSNSRSEMNVSTLELGDSALYLCASSEAGTSYNEQFFGPGTRLTVL.

V is TRBV27 and J is TRBJ2-5, with 9 bases matching TRBD1. The CDR3 runs 15 residues. The junction had 4 bases not matched to a gene; V was cut back by 1 base and J by 4 bases. Per the germline V gene, CDR1 is MNHEY and CDR2 is SMNVEV (reference sequence). CDR3 sequence: CASSLLQGARETQYF. CDR3 DNA sequence: TGTGCCAGCAGTTTATTACAGGGGGCAAGAGAGACCCAGTACTTC.

V and J are TRBV20-1 and TRBJ2-1; the match to TRBD2 covers 9 bases. Losses at the gene ends were 6 bases for V and 1 base for J; bases not matched to a gene: 4. The length of the CDR3 is 14 residues. CDR1 and CDR2 from the germline V gene are DFQATT and SNEGSKA (reference sequence). CDR3 DNA sequence: TGCAGTGCCGGACTAGCGCTATCCTACAATGAGCAGTTCTTC. Its protein product is CSAGLALSYNEQFF.

This clonotype was seen at least ten times. The V call is TRBV12-3 or TRBV12-4, the J call TRBJ2-2; unclear D gene. V was pared by 6 bases and J by 3 bases, with 5 bases between. This CDR3 is built from 12 residues. CDR3 DNA: TGTGCCAGCAGACCTGACACCGGGGAGCTGTTTTTT. This translates into CASRPDTGELFF.

J is TRBJ2-3 and V is TRBV11-2; D possibly corresponds to TRBD2 (5 bases). The CDR3 covers 13 residues. Germline V CDR1 and CDR2: SGHAT, FQNNGV. Trimming removed 6 bases from V and 6 bases from J, with 13 bases in between. CDR3 amino acids: CASSSGIGDTQYF. The CDR3, as DNA: TGTGCCAGCAGTTCGGGGATCGGGGATACGCAGTATTTT. The variable domain in full, with the rest retrieved from reference TRBV11-2 and TRBJ2-3, is EAGVAQSPRYKIIEKRQSVAFWCNPISGHATLYWYQQILGQGPKLLIQFQNNGVVDDSQLPKDRFSAERLKGVDSTLKIQPAKLEDSAVYLCASSSGIGDTQYFGPGTRLTVL.